A single sample gave rise to the 15 T cell receptor beta chains below, sequenced in a study of cytomegalovirus exposure and HLA in healthy donors. Both 60 Vbeta primers and 13 Jbeta primers went into the PCR. Here immunoSEQ multiplex PCR was the method, and the copy in TCRdb shows in-frame clones only, minus some. The profile shows around 200,000 clones, around 79% of them singletons. Sample: PBMCs. The receptors shown here come from a woman younger than 45 in good health and CMV-seropositive.

The V gene is TRBV11-3, the J gene TRBJ2-3, with D possibly being TRBD2 (6 bases). CDR1 and CDR2 (germline): SGHNT, YENEEA. This CDR3 has 15 amino acids. V gave up 4 bases and J gave up 1 base, with 12 bases separating them. The CDR3 sequence: CASSSRWGGTDTQYF. CDR3 DNA: TGTGCCAGCAGCTCGAGGTGGGGGGGCACAGATACGCAGTATTTT.

The rearrangement joins TRBV11-2 to TRBJ1-4; perhaps TRBD1 as D (5 bases). The CDR3 is made up of 13 amino acids. Germline V gene data show CDR1 as SGHAT and CDR2 as FQNNGV. The V end lost 2 bases, the J end lost 7 bases, and 8 bases lay between the germline ends. The chain's CDR3 is CASSLSGPEKLFF. The CDR3 DNA sequence: TGTGCCAGCAGCTTATCAGGGCCTGAAAAACTGTTTTTT.

V and J are TRBV4-2 and TRBJ2-5, with 8 bases lining up with TRBD1. The trim removed 3 bases at V and 5 bases at J, leaving 8 bases unmatched. This CDR3 is 15 amino acids long. Germline-derived CDR1 and CDR2 are LGHNA and YNFKEQ. CDR3 nucleotides: TGTGCCAGCAGCCAGGGACAGGTGGTAGGGGAGACCCAGTACTTC. Encoded protein: CASSQGQVVGETQYF.

The J gene is TRBJ2-1, the V gene TRBV6-5, with a tentative D call TRBD2 (5 bases). Germline CDR1 is MNHEY and CDR2 is SVGAGI. This CDR3 spans 13 amino acids. V shed 2 bases and J shed 9 bases, with 11 bases lying between them. CDR3 loop: CASSYPGMGEQFF. The CDR3 DNA reads TGTGCCAGCAGTTACCCCGGGATGGGTGAGCAGTTCTTC.

This clone was seen a few times. The gene calls are TRBV6-5 and TRBJ2-7; the match to TRBD1 covers 10 bases. Germline V gene sequence: CDR1 MNHEY, CDR2 SVGAGI. Trimming removed 6 bases from V and 7 bases from J; junction bases left unmatched: 9. This CDR3 contains 14 residues. CDR3 region: CASRVGTGAGEQYF. DNA for the CDR3: TGTGCCAGCAGGGTAGGGACAGGGGCTGGTGAGCAGTACTTC.

This clone was counted once. J is TRBJ2-2 and V is TRBV19, with no clear D. Looked up from germline, CDR1 is LNHDA and CDR2 is SQIVND (reference sequence). V was trimmed by 0 bases and J by 3 bases, leaving 5 bases between them. The CDR3 is 14 amino acids. The DNA of the CDR3 is TGTGCCAGTAGTATAGATCTTTACACCGGGGAGCTGTTTTTT. As protein: CASSIDLYTGELFF. The full variable domain, completed using reference TRBV19 and TRBJ2-2, is DGGITQSPKYLFRKEGQNVTLSCEQNLNHDAMYWYRQDPGQGLRLIYYSQIVNDFQKGDIAEGYSVSREKKESFPLTVTSAQKNPTAFYLCASSIDLYTGELFFGEGSRLTVL.

This clone was observed a few times. V is TRBV4-2 and J is TRBJ2-7, with D possibly being TRBD2 (6 bases). Per germline, CDR1 LGHNA and CDR2 YNFKEQ. This CDR3 comprises 16 residues. Trimming removed 1 base from V and 2 bases from J, with 15 bases in between. CDR3 sequence reads: CASSQGRGVEAYEQYF. The CDR3 DNA reads as TGTGCCAGCAGCCAAGGGCGGGGAGTTGAAGCCTACGAGCAGTACTTC.

For this clone: The sample holds other DNA sequences that translate to the same CDR3. This chain uses TRBV9 with TRBJ2-7; tentative D call: TRBD2 (5 bases). Germline lookup yields CDR1 SGDLS and CDR2 YYNGEE. The CDR3 loop spans 13 amino acids. Trimming took off 0 bases at V and 3 bases at J, with 7 bases between the two ends. In DNA, the CDR3 is TGTGCCAGCAGCGTAGATGAGGGCTACGAGCAGTACTTC. Its protein product is CASSVDEGYEQYF.

This clone was detected only a few times. The V gene is TRBV7-8, the J gene TRBJ2-7; possible D gene TRBD2, 5 bases. Germline lookup yields CDR1 SGHVS and CDR2 FQNEAQ. V was cut by 4 bases and J by 2 bases, with 18 bases left in between. The CDR3 loop spans 16 amino acids. CDR3 coding DNA: TGTGCCAGCAGCTCTCTGGATGTAGCGTCCCCCTACGAGCAGTACTTC. It specifies CASSSLDVASPYEQYF.

V gene TRBV9 combines with J gene TRBJ1-4; D is ambiguous. The CDR3 has 14 residues. Trimming removed 6 bases at V and 2 bases at J, with 11 bases between. Germline V gene data show CDR1 as SGDLS and CDR2 as YYNGEE. CDR3 amino acids: CASITVSTNEKLFF. The CDR3 DNA reads TGTGCCAGCATCACGGTAAGCACTAATGAAAAACTGTTTTTT.

This chain uses TRBV2 with TRBJ2-1; D perhaps matches TRBD1 (6 bases). V shed 5 bases and J shed 6 bases, with 26 bases lying between them. The CDR3 has 18 amino acids. The germline CDR1 and CDR2 sequences are SNHLY and FYNNEI. The chain's CDR3 is CASSFRTEIIQWGNEQFF. In nucleotides, the CDR3 is TGTGCCAGCAGTTTTAGGACAGAAATAATACAATGGGGCAATGAGCAGTTCTTC. The variable domain in full, with the rest retrieved from reference TRBV2 and TRBJ2-1, is EPEVTQTPSHQVTQMGQEVILRCVPISNHLYFYWYRQILGQKVEFLVSFYNNEISEKSEIFDDQFSVERPDGSNFTLKIRSTKLEDSAMYFCASSFRTEIIQWGNEQFFGPGTRLTVL.

V is TRBV6-5 and J is TRBJ2-5; 11 bases map to TRBD1. Trimming took 4 bases from V and 4 from J; bases not matched to a gene: 8. This CDR3 is built from 16 residues. Germline CDR1 is MNHEY and CDR2 is SVGAGI. CDR3 nucleotides: TGTGCCAGCAGTTCGCCTCGGACAGGGGGCGCAGAGACCCAGTACTTC. This translates into CASSSPRTGGAETQYF.

In its sample, this clone was seen once. V is TRBV5-1 and J is TRBJ1-6; 12 bases are shared with TRBD1. CDR1 and CDR2 (germline): SGHRS, YFSETQ. The J segment lost 8 bases and the V segment lost 4 bases, leaving 7 bases of the junction unmatched. CDR3 length: 16 amino acids. As DNA, the CDR3 is TGCGCCAGCAGCACCGGGACAGGGGGCGCTTATTCACCCCTCCACTTT. Amino acid sequence: CASSTGTGGAYSPLHF.

CDR3 loop: CASSMGQGASTEAFF. The DNA for the CDR3 is TGTGCCAGTAGTATGGGACAGGGGGCGTCCACTGAAGCTTTCTTT. The chain uses TRBV19 and TRBJ1-1, with TRBD1 matching over 12 bases. V trimming: 3 bases; J trimming: 4 bases; junction bases outside the gene matches: 3. The germline gives CDR1 LNHDA, CDR2 SQIVND (reference sequence). This CDR3 is 15 amino acids long.

This clone was counted only a few times. The chain uses TRBV6-5 and TRBJ2-5; D call uncertain. This CDR3 spans 13 amino acids. Germline CDR1 is MNHEY and CDR2 is SVGAGI. With 6 bases removed from V and 4 bases from J, the gap between germline ends came to 12 bases. CDR3 in DNA: TGTGCCAGCAGAACAAGTTACCGAGAGACCCAGTACTTC. This sequence encodes CASRTSYRETQYF.